These 4 T cell receptor beta chains share one sample of origin, sequenced in a study of CXCR3-negative and CXCR3-positive naive CD8 T cells. With UMI labels, 5' RACE was used to prepare the TRB cDNA libraries. TCRdb re-analyzed the 5' RACE reads; it lists each CDR3 protein once, without DNA. The sample's table shows around 81,000 distinct CDR3 sequences. The sample was naive CXCR3- CD8+ T cells from blood. The subset was: CD45RO-CCR7+CD27+CD95- naive CD8+ T cells lacking CXCR3 (TNR3-). Receptor source: a human donor in good health. Some clones in this sample may be carry-over from other donors' samples.

The V and J genes are TRBV29-1 and TRBJ2-5. This CDR3 contains 12 residues. CDR1 SQVTM and CDR2 ANQGSEA come from the germline V gene. CDR3 region: CSVSADQETQYF.

This chain connects TRBV30 to TRBJ1-1. The CDR3 has 14 amino acids. CDR1 is GTSNPN, CDR2 SVGIG, per germline (reference sequence). The CDR3 here is CAWSVQGENTEAFF. Drawing the rest from reference TRBV30 and TRBJ1-1, the complete variable domain is SQTIHQWPATLVQPVGSPLSLECTVEGTSNPNLYWYRQAAGRGLQLLFYSVGIGQISSEVPQNLSASRPQDRQFILSSKKLLLSDSGFYLCAWSVQGENTEAFFGQGTRLTVV.

V and J are TRBV4-1 and TRBJ1-1. This CDR3 comprises 16 residues. The germline CDR1 and CDR2 sequences are MGHRA and YSYEKL. Here the CDR3 reads CASSLLYQGLDTEAFF.

The genes are TRBV15 and TRBJ2-5; lacking DNA, the TRBD1 call made by TCRdb goes unchecked. The CDR3 consists of 16 residues. Germline CDR1 is LNHNV and CDR2 is YYDKDF (reference sequence). CDR3 protein: CATSRDLGQGRETQYF. The full variable domain, in which reference TRBV15 and TRBJ2-5 provide the parts outside the CDR3, is DAMVIQNPRYQVTQFGKPVTLSCSQTLNHNVMYWYQQKSSQAPKLLFHYYDKDFNNEADTPDNFQSRRPNTSFCFLDIRSPGLGDTAMYLCATSRDLGQGRETQYFGPGTRLLVL.